This TCR beta chain appears in the sequencing data of a study of blood T cells in healthy people across ages. Next came a second PCR, run for about 7 to 12 cycles, which used a sample-barcoded 5' primer along with a J-beta primer mix. A template-switch adaptor with 12 random nucleotides tagged each cDNA molecule. TCRdb independently ran MiXCR on the 5' RACE reads; one entry per CDR3 protein. Found here are about 830,000 distinct CDR3 sequences, 55% to 65% of them singletons; the top ten hold about 30%. The sample holds a few counts of this clonotype. This CDR3 contains 13 residues. The ends were cut back, 5 bases at V and 6 bases at J, with 14 bases in the middle. The V gene's germline CDR1 is SGHTA and CDR2 FQGTGA.

Sequencing input: blood. This TCR was sampled from a man aged 25 to 45 in good health. The chain links TRBV7-3 to TRBJ2-7; D is possibly TRBD2 (5 bases). The chain's CDR3 is CASSPVSGGEQYF. CDR3 DNA sequence: TGTGCCAGCAGCCCTGTTTCCGGAGGCGAGCAGTACTTC.